The entry below gives a single TCR beta chain sequence along with its context. The antigen is undetermined. This sample was included in a study of OX40 agonist ivuxolimab in advanced cancers. About the study: The eligibility criteria allowed prior anti-PD-1, anti-PD-L1 or anti-CTLA-4 therapy, and 30% to 40% had some. Overall study findings and caveats: Among the lowest levels of clonal expansion were found in partial responders at 0.1-3.0 mg/kg.

TCRdb's table, derived via immunoSEQ multiplex PCR, lists solely in-frame clones and lacks some. Of about 35,000 clones in the sample, around 84% were seen once. After removal of 4 bases from V and 6 bases from J, the junction contained 11 bases not matched to a gene. This CDR3 contains 16 residues. Germline V gene data show CDR1 as KGHSH and CDR2 as LQKENI. The rearrangement uses TRBV18 and TRBJ2-2, with 7 bases matching TRBD1. This sequence was found in an adult with an advanced solid tumor such as melanoma, head and neck, liver or kidney cancer. Source: CD4+ or CD8+ T cells sorted from blood, taken in a trial of the OX40 agonist ivuxolimab. The CDR3 loop is CASSLDNDRVSGELFF. The DNA for the CDR3 is TGTGCCAGCTCACTGGACAACGACAGGGTTTCCGGGGAGCTGTTTTTT.